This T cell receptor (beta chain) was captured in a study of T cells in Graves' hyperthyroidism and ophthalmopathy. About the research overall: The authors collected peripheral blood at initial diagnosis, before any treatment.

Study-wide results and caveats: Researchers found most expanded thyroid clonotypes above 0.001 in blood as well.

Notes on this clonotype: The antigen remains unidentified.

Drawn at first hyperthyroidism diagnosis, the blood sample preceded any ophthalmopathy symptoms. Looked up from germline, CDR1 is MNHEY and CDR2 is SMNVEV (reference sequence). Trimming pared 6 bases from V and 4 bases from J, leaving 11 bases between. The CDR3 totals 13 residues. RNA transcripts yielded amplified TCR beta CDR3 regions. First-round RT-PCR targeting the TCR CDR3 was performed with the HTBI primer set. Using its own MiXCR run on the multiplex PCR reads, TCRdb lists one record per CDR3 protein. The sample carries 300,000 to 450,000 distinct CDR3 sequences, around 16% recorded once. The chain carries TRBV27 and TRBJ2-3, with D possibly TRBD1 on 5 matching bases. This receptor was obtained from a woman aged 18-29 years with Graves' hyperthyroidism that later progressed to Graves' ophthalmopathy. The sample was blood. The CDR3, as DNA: TGTGCCAGCAGCGCCTTACAGGCAGATACGCAGTATTTT. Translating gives CASSALQADTQYF.